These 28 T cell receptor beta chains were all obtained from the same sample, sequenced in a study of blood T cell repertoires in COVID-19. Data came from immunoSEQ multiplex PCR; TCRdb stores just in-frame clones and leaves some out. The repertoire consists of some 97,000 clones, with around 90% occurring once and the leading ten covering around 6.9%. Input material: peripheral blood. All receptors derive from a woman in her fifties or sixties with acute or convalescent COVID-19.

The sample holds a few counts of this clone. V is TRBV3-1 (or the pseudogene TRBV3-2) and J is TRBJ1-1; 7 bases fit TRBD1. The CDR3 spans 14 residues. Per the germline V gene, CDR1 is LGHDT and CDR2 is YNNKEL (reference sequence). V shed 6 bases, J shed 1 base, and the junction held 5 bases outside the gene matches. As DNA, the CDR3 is TGTGCCAGCAGGCCGACAGGGAGGAACACTGAAGCTTTCTTT. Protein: CASRPTGRNTEAFF.

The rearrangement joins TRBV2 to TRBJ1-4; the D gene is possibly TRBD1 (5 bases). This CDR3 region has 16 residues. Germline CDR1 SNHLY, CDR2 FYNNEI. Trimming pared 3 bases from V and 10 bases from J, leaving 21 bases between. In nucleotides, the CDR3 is TGTGCCAGCAGTGACTTAGGACTGCTCGTGGGGGGAAAACTGTTTTTT. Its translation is CASSDLGLLVGGKLFF.

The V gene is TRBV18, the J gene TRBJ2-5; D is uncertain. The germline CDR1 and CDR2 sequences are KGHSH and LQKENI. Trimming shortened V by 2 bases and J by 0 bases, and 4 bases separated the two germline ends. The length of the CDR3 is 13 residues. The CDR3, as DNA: TGTGCCAGCTCACCAGGCCACCAAGAGACCCAGTACTTC. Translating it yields CASSPGHQETQYF.

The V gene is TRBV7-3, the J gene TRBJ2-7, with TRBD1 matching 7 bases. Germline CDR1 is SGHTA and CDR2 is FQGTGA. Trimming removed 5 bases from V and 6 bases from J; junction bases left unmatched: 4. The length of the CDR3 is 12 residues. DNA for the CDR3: TGTGCCAGCAGCGTGGCAGGGGGCGAGCAGTACTTC. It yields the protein CASSVAGGEQYF.

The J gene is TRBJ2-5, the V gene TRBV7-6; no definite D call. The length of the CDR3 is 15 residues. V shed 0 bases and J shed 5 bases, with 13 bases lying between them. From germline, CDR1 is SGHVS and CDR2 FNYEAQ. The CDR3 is CASSLASYIGETQYF. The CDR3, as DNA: TGTGCCAGCAGCTTAGCGAGCTACATCGGGGAGACCCAGTACTTC.

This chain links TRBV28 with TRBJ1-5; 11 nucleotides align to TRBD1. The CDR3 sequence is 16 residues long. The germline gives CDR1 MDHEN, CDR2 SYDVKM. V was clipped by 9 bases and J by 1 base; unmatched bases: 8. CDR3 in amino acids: CASKPGQGVSNQPQHF. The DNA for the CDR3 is TGTGCCAGTAAACCGGGACAGGGGGTAAGCAATCAGCCCCAGCATTTT.

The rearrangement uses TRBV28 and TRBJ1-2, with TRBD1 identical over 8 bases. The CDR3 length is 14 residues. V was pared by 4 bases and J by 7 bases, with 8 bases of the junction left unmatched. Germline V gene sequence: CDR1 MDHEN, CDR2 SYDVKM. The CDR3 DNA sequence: TGTGCCAGCAGTTCAACAGGGGGATCGTTTGGCTACACCTTC. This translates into CASSSTGGSFGYTF.

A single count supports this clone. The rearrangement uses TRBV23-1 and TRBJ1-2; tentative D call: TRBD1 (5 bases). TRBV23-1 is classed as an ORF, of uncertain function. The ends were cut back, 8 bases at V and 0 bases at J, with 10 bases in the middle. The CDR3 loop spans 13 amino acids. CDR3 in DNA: TGCGCCAGCTACGACAGCACTAACTATGGCTACACCTTC. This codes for CASYDSTNYGYTF.

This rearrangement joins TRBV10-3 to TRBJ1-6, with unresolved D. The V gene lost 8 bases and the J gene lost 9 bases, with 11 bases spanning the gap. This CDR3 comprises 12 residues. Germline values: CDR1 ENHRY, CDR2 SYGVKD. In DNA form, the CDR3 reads TGTGCCATCGGCCAGGAGGGTTCACCCCTCCACTTT. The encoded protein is CAIGQEGSPLHF.

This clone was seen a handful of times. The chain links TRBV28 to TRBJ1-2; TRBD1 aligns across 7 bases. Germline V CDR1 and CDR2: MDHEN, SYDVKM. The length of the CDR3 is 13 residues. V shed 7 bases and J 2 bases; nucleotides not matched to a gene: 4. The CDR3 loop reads CASTTGKNYGYTF. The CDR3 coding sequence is TGTGCCAGCACGACAGGGAAAAACTATGGCTACACCTTC.

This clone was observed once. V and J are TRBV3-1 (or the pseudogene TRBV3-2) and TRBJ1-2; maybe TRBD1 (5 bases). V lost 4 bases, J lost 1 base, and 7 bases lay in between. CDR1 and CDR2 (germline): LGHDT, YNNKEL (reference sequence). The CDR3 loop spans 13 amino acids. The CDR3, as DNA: TGTGCCAGCAGCCCGGACAATAACTATGGCTACACCTTC. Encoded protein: CASSPDNNYGYTF.

CDR3 protein: CASSPRTSGILPEQFF. Written as DNA, the CDR3 is TGTGCCAGCAGCCCCCGGACTAGCGGGATTCTCCCTGAGCAGTTCTTC. The V and J genes are TRBV7-9 and TRBJ2-1, with TRBD2 matching 12 bases. Germline CDR1 and CDR2: SEHNR and FQNEAQ (reference sequence). CDR3 length: 16 amino acids. The ends lost 5 bases at V and 9 bases at J; junction bases unmatched: 11.

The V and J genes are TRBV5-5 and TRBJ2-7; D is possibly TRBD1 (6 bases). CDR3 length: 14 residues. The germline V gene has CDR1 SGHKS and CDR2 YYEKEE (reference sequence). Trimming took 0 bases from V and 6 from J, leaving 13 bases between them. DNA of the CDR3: TGTGCCAGCAGCTTGGTTGTCAGGGGACGCGAGCAGTACGTC. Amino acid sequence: CASSLVVRGREQYV.

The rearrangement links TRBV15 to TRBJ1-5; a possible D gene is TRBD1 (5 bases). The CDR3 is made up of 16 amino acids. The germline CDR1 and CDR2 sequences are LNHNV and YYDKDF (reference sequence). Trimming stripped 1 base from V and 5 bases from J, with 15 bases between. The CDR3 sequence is CATSRVSARADQPQHF. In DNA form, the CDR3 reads TGTGCCACCAGCAGAGTCTCGGCCAGGGCCGATCAGCCCCAGCATTTT.

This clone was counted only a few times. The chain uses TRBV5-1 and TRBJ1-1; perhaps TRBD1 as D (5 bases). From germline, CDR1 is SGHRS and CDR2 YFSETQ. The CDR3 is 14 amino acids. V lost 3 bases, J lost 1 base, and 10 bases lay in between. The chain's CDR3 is CASSYATANTEAFF. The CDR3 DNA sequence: TGCGCCAGCAGCTATGCGACAGCGAACACTGAAGCTTTCTTT.

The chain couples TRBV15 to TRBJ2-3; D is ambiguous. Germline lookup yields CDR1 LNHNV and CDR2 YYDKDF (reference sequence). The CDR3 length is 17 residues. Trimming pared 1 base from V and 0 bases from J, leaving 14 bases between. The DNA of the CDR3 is TGTGCCACCAGCAGAGGTGTTTATGGCGGCAGCACAGATACGCAGTATTTT. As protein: CATSRGVYGGSTDTQYF.

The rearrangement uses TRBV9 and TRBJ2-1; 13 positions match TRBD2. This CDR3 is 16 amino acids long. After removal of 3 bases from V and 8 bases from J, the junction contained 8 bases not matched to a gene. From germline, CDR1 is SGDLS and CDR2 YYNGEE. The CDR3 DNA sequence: TGTGCCAGCAGCGCCATGGGACTAGCGGGAAGGTATGAGCAGTTCTTC. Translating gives CASSAMGLAGRYEQFF.

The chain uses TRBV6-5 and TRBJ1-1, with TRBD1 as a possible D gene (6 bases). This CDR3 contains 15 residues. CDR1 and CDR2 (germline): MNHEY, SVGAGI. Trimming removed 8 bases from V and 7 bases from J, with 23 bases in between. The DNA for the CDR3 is TGTGCCAGCCTTAGGCTCGGGGGGGCGTCTGTTGAAGCTTTCTTT. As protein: CASLRLGGASVEAFF.

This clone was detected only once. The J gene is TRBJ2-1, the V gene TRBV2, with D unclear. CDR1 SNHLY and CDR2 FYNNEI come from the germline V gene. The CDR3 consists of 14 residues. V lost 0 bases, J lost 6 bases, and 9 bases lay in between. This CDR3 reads CASSEAPGSNEQFF. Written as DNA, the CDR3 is TGTGCCAGCAGTGAAGCGCCAGGTAGCAATGAGCAGTTCTTC.

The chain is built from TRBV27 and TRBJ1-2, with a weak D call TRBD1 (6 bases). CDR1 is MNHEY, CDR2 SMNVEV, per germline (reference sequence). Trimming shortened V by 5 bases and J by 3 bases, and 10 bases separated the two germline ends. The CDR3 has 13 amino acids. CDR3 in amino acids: CASSQQGDYGYTF. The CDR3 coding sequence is TGTGCCAGCAGTCAACAGGGTGACTATGGCTACACCTTC.

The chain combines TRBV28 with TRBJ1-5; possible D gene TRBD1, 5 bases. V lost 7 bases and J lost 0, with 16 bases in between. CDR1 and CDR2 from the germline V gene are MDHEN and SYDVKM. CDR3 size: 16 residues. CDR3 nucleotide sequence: TGTGCCAGCACCCCGGGCGGGGGTGGTAGCAATCAGCCCCAGCATTTT. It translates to CASTPGGGGSNQPQHF.

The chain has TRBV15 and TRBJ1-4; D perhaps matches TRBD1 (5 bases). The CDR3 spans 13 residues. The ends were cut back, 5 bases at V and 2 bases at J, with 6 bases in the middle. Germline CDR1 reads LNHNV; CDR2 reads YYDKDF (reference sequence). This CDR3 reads CATSGATNEKLFF. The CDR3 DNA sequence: TGTGCCACCAGCGGGGCTACTAATGAAAAACTGTTTTTT.

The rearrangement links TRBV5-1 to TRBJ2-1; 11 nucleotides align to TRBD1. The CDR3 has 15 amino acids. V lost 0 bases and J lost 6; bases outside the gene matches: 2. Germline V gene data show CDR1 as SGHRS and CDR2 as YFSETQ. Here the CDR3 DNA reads TGCGCCAGCAGCTTGGAAGGGACAGGGGGCAATGAGCAGTTCTTC. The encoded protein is CASSLEGTGGNEQFF.

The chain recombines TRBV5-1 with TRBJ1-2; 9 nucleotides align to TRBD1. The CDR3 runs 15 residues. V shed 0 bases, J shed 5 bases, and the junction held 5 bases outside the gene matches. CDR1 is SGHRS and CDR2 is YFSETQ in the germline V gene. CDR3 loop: CASSLAGQGSYGYTF. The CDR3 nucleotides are TGCGCCAGCAGCTTGGCGGGACAGGGATCTTATGGCTACACCTTC.

In DNA, the CDR3 is TGTGCCAGTAAGGAACGACTGGCTAATGAAAAACTGTTTTTT. Its translation is CASKERLANEKLFF. The V gene is TRBV19, the J gene TRBJ1-4; D not resolved. Germline CDR1 LNHDA, CDR2 SQIVND (reference sequence). V was clipped by 7 bases and J by 3 bases, with 12 bases between them. This CDR3 is 14 amino acids long.

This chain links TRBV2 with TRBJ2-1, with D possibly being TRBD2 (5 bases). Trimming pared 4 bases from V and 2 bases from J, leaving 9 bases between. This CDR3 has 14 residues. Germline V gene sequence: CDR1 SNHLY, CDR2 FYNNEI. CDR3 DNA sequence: TGTGCCAGCAGTGGGACTGTTACCTACAATGAGCAGTTCTTC. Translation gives CASSGTVTYNEQFF.

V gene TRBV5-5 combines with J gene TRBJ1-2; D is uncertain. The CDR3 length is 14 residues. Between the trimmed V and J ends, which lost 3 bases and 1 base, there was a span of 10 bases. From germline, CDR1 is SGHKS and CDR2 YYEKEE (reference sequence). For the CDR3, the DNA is TGTGCCAGCAGCTCTGGGCCAAATAACTATGGCTACACCTTC. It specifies CASSSGPNNYGYTF.

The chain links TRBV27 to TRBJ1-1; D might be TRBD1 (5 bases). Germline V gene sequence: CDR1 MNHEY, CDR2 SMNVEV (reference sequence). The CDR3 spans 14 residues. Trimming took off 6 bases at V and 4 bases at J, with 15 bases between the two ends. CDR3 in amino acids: CASSPRGGITEAFF. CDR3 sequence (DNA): TGTGCCAGCAGCCCCCGGGGGGGTATCACTGAAGCTTTCTTT.